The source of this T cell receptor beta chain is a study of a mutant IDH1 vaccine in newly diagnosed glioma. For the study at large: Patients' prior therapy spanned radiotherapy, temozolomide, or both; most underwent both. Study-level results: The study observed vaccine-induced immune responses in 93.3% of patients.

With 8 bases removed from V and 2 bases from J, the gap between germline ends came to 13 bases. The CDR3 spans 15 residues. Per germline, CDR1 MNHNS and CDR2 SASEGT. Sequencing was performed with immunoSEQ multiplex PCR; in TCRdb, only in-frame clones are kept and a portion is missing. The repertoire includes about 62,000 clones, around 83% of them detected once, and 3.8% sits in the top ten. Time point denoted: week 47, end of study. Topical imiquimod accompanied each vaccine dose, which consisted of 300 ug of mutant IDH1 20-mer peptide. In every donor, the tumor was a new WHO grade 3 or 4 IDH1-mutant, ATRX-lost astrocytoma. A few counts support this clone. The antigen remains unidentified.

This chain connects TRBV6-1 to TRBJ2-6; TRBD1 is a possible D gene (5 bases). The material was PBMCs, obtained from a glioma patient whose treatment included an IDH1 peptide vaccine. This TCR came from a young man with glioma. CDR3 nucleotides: TGTGCCAGCTCAATCAGGGAAACTGGGGCCAACGTCCTGACTTTC. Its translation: CASSIRETGANVLTF.